The 22 T cell receptor beta chains below all came from one sample that was sequenced in a study of cytomegalovirus exposure and HLA in healthy donors. In the PCR, 60 Vbeta and 13 Jbeta primers were used. Clones were read by immunoSEQ multiplex PCR, and TCRdb kept only the in-frame ones, dropping some. The table lists more than 95,000 clones, 9% to 10% of them singletons. Sequencing input: PBMCs. The receptors were gathered from a man aged 30 to 39 in good health and CMV-seronegative.

This clone has a handful of counts. The genes are TRBV29-1 and TRBJ2-5; tentatively, D is TRBD2 (6 bases). V lost 4 bases to trimming and J lost 3 bases, with 9 bases between them. Germline V CDR1 and CDR2: SQVTM, ANQGSEA. The CDR3 runs 12 residues. This CDR3 is CSVASGEETQYF. The CDR3 bases are TGCAGCGTTGCTTCGGGGGAAGAGACCCAGTACTTC.

The rearrangement joins TRBV19 to TRBJ1-1, with 7 bases identical to TRBD1. The CDR3 runs to 16 residues. J was trimmed by 0 bases and V by 2 bases; bases with no gene match: 6. From germline, CDR1 is LNHDA and CDR2 SQIVND (reference sequence). CDR3 residues: CASSIRKGAMNTEAFF. Written as DNA, the CDR3 is TGTGCCAGTAGTATACGTAAGGGGGCCATGAACACTGAAGCTTTCTTT.

This clone came up once. This sequence joins TRBV19 and TRBJ1-5; 7 positions match TRBD1. The germline V gene has CDR1 LNHDA and CDR2 SQIVND (reference sequence). Trimming cost V 8 bases and J 1 base; bases outside gene matches: 2. The CDR3 is 13 residues long. CDR3 protein: CASSGGSNQPQHF. CDR3 in DNA: TGTGCCAGTTCAGGGGGGAGCAATCAGCCCCAGCATTTT.

There are a few counts of this clone. This chain uses TRBV10-3 with TRBJ1-6; unclear D gene. V dropped 6 bases and J dropped 7 bases, with 13 bases sitting between them. CDR3 length: 14 residues. The germline V gene has CDR1 ENHRY and CDR2 SYGVKD. In DNA form, the CDR3 reads TGTGCCATCAGCGTCAGTTTCTCCAATTCACCCCTCCACTTT. The encoded protein is CAISVSFSNSPLHF.

A few counts support this clone. The CDR3 sequence: CASSITGTAFTYEQYF. The CDR3 coding sequence is TGTGCCAGTAGTATTACCGGGACAGCTTTCACCTACGAGCAGTACTTC. The chain uses TRBV19 and TRBJ2-7, with 7 bases that match TRBD1. Losses at the gene ends were 3 bases for V and 2 bases for J; bases not matched to a gene: 10. The CDR3 runs 16 residues. The germline gives CDR1 LNHDA, CDR2 SQIVND (reference sequence).

The chain combines TRBV5-4 with TRBJ1-1, with D unclear. The CDR3 contains 16 residues. Trimming stripped 0 bases from V and 5 bases from J, with 17 bases between. Germline V lookup: CDR1 SGHNT, CDR2 YYREEE (reference sequence). CDR3 protein: CASSLDGLTLRTEAFF. The DNA for the CDR3 is TGTGCCAGCAGCTTGGATGGGCTTACATTAAGGACTGAAGCTTTCTTT.

V gene TRBV5-4 combines with J gene TRBJ2-3; 8 bases are a match to TRBD1. The V and J ends lost 9 bases and 3 bases, in that order; junction bases with no gene match: 6. The CDR3 sequence is 13 residues long. CDR1 SGHNT and CDR2 YYREEE come from the germline V gene (reference sequence). The CDR3 DNA reads as TGTGCCACCGGACAGGGAGGTACAGATACGCAGTATTTT. As protein: CATGQGGTDTQYF.

The chain has TRBV19 and TRBJ2-7; D might be TRBD2 (6 bases). Looked up from germline, CDR1 is LNHDA and CDR2 is SQIVND (reference sequence). Trimming took off 10 bases at V and 5 bases at J, with 21 bases between the two ends. CDR3 length: 14 amino acids. The CDR3 protein is CATTPPGAVNEQYF. CDR3 coding DNA: TGTGCCACCACCCCGCCGGGAGCGGTAAACGAGCAGTACTTC.

This clone showed up just a few times. The chain employs TRBV9 and TRBJ1-4, with TRBD1 identical over 8 bases. The CDR3 is 18 residues long. The junction had 13 bases not matched to a gene; V was cut back by 3 bases and J by 3 bases. Germline V gene data show CDR1 as SGDLS and CDR2 as YYNGEE. CDR3 nucleotides: TGTGCCAGCAGCGGTCGGCCGGACAGGGAGGGTTCTAATGAAAAACTGTTTTTT. It codes for CASSGRPDREGSNEKLFF.

This clone was detected only a few times. The rearrangement links TRBV5-4 to TRBJ2-1, with D perhaps matching TRBD1 (6 bases). Trimming removed 4 bases from V and 2 bases from J, with 13 bases in between. Germline assignment: CDR1 SGHNT and CDR2 YYREEE (reference sequence). This CDR3 comprises 15 residues. Here the CDR3 reads CASSLSGAPYNEQFF. The CDR3 DNA reads TGTGCCAGCAGCCTATCAGGGGCCCCCTACAATGAGCAGTTCTTC.

J is TRBJ2-7 and V is TRBV5-1; 7 nucleotides line up with TRBD1. The CDR3 extends over 13 amino acids. From germline, CDR1 is SGHRS and CDR2 YFSETQ. Trimming cost V 4 bases and J 4 bases; bases outside gene matches: 5. The CDR3 coding sequence is TGCGCCAGCAGCGGACAGGTAATTTACGAGCAGTACTTC. It translates to CASSGQVIYEQYF.

This clone was observed a handful of times. The chain uses TRBV2 and TRBJ1-2; the D gene is possibly TRBD1 (6 bases). Germline V gene sequence: CDR1 SNHLY, CDR2 FYNNEI. The CDR3 has 12 amino acids. V was clipped by 6 bases and J by 5 bases, with 10 bases between them. CDR3 sequence: CASRLTGYGYTF. DNA of the CDR3: TGTGCCAGCAGGCTCACAGGGTATGGCTACACCTTC. Supplemented by reference TRBV2 and TRBJ1-2, the full variable domain reads EPEVTQTPSHQVTQMGQEVILRCVPISNHLYFYWYRQILGQKVEFLVSFYNNEISEKSEIFDDQFSVERPDGSNFTLKIRSTKLEDSAMYFCASRLTGYGYTFGSGTRLTVV.

This clone was observed a handful of times. The CDR3 sequence: CSVEFVTGQFF. The DNA for the CDR3 is TGCAGCGTTGAGTTCGTGACAGGGCAATTCTTC. The chain combines TRBV29-1 with TRBJ2-1, with TRBD1 matching 7 bases. The CDR3 spans 11 residues. From germline, CDR1 is SQVTM and CDR2 ANQGSEA. Unmatched junction bases numbered 9, after V lost 3 bases and J lost 16 bases.

V usage is TRBV5-4 and J usage is TRBJ1-4; 9 positions agree with TRBD1. The CDR3 is 17 residues long. The germline V gene has CDR1 SGHNT and CDR2 YYREEE (reference sequence). V lost 2 bases to trimming and J lost 7 bases; unmatched junction nucleotides: 12. DNA for the CDR3: TGTGCCAGCAGCTTAGAACCATCACAGGGGGCGGGTGAAAAACTGTTTTTT. Its translation: CASSLEPSQGAGEKLFF.

V gene TRBV4-1 combines with J gene TRBJ2-3; 10 nucleotides align to TRBD1. The germline gives CDR1 MGHRA, CDR2 YSYEKL. The V gene end was trimmed by 0 bases and the J gene end by 2 bases; junction bases not matched to a gene: 8. CDR3 length: 18 residues. CDR3 sequence: CASSQDTGDRGPTDTQYF. The CDR3 DNA reads as TGCGCCAGCAGCCAAGATACCGGGGACAGGGGCCCCACAGATACGCAGTATTTT.

This clone was observed a handful of times. The V and J genes are TRBV5-4 and TRBJ1-1; no clear D. CDR3 length: 13 residues. V lost 3 bases to trimming and J lost 1 base, with 7 bases between them. Germline CDR1 and CDR2: SGHNT and YYREEE (reference sequence). CDR3 sequence: CASSYPGNTEAFF. In nucleotides, the CDR3 is TGTGCCAGCAGCTACCCGGGGAACACTGAAGCTTTCTTT.

CDR3 coding DNA: TGTGCCAGCAGCCAAGATCAGGGCCCCAGGCATTTT. Its translation: CASSQDQGPRHF. This chain connects TRBV14 to TRBJ1-5, with D tentatively TRBD1 (5 bases). Deletions cut 0 bases from V and 15 bases from J, with 12 bases between. Germline V gene lookup returns CDR1 SGHDN and CDR2 FVKESK. This CDR3 region has 12 residues.

This clone was seen a handful of times. The rearrangement links TRBV9 to TRBJ2-1, with a tentative D call TRBD1 (6 bases). The CDR3 extends over 16 amino acids. Germline values: CDR1 SGDLS, CDR2 YYNGEE. V dropped 5 bases and J dropped 3 bases, with 18 bases sitting between them. The CDR3 spells CASSSWTVQGYNEQFF. Written as DNA, the CDR3 is TGTGCCAGCAGTTCCTGGACAGTTCAAGGCTACAATGAGCAGTTCTTC.

The genes are TRBV29-1 and TRBJ1-1; 9 bases are shared with TRBD1. Looked up from germline, CDR1 is SQVTM and CDR2 is ANQGSEA. J lost 8 bases, V lost 1 base, and 5 bases had no gene match. This CDR3 has 13 residues. The DNA of the CDR3 is TGCAGCGTTGAAGTTACCGGGACAGGGGAAGCTTTCTTT. The encoded protein is CSVEVTGTGEAFF.

Only a few counts were recorded for this clone. The V call is TRBV5-4, the J call TRBJ1-2; 9 nucleotides line up with TRBD1. In germline, CDR1 is SGHNT, CDR2 YYREEE (reference sequence). CDR3 length: 14 amino acids. The V and J ends lost 4 bases and 4 bases, in that order; junction bases with no gene match: 5. The CDR3 nucleotides are TGTGCCAGCAGCCTAGGACAGGGGTTCTATGGCTACACCTTC. This gives the protein CASSLGQGFYGYTF.

This chain links TRBV5-1 with TRBJ2-3; 11 bases align to TRBD2. This CDR3 comprises 16 residues. V was pared by 2 bases and J by 0 bases, with 2 bases of the junction left unmatched. Germline V lookup: CDR1 SGHRS, CDR2 YFSETQ. CDR3 amino acids: CASSLTSGGSTDTQYF. CDR3 bases: TGCGCCAGCAGCTTAACTAGCGGGGGTAGCACAGATACGCAGTATTTT.

V is TRBV4-1 and J is TRBJ2-7; D is perhaps TRBD2 (6 bases). V dropped 4 bases and J dropped 0 bases, with 13 bases sitting between them. The CDR3 contains 15 residues. Germline assignment: CDR1 MGHRA and CDR2 YSYEKL. CDR3 in amino acids: CASSRSGLSSYEQYF. DNA for the CDR3: TGCGCCAGCAGCCGTTCGGGACTTAGCTCCTACGAGCAGTACTTC.